What follows is one T cell receptor beta chain and its context. Its specificity is not known. This entry comes from a study of T cells in localized non-small cell lung cancer. Study observations and caveats: Heterogeneity remains possible, as sequencing covered one tumor region only. Longer overall survival was associated with a higher density of T cells in the blood. Uninvolved nearby lung showed the greatest T cell clonality, exceeding that found in tumor. Adjacent lung was found to contain a median approximately 62 of the top 100 tumor clones.

Libraries were prepared by immunoSEQ multiplex PCR; TCRdb keeps only in-frame clonotypes and omits some of them. The data show nearly 15,000 clones, about 85% seen once. Trimming left V 6 bases short and J 3 bases short, with 18 bases between. The germline V gene has CDR1 MNHEY and CDR2 SMNVEV (reference sequence). The CDR3 contains 15 residues. The source material was peripheral blood, sampled before any cancer treatment. The V and J genes are TRBV27 and TRBJ2-7, with D perhaps matching TRBD1 (6 bases). The receptor comes from a woman aged 35-70 years with stage I lung adenocarcinoma. CDR3: CASRPTGTPNYEQYF. CDR3 sequence (DNA): TGTGCCAGCAGACCAACCGGGACACCTAACTACGAGCAGTACTTC.